This T cell receptor beta chain was sequenced in a study of early T cells in non-severe SARS-CoV-2 infection. Tagging with unique molecular identifiers was applied to individual cDNA molecules. Via MiXCR, TCRdb re-called the 5' RACE reads, giving one row per CDR3 protein. Of 80,000 to 95,000 distinct CDR3 sequences listed, around 15% are singletons. This clonotype was observed a few times. What it recognizes is unknown. Study results and caveats: VDJdb-based matching was biased toward anti-spike CD8 responses and missed private and CD4 specificities.

Material: whole blood. This receptor was obtained from an adult who was a healthcare worker with PCR-confirmed SARS-CoV-2 infection or an uninfected control (not recorded which).

The CDR3 region has the DNA TGTGCCAGCAGCTTTCGGGTTGAGTACGAGCAGTACTTC. It codes for CASSFRVEYEQYF. The chain uses TRBV11-3 and TRBJ2-7; D call uncertain. V was trimmed by 3 bases and J by 4 bases, leaving 10 bases between them. The V gene's germline CDR1 is SGHNT and CDR2 YENEEA. The CDR3 sequence is 13 residues long.